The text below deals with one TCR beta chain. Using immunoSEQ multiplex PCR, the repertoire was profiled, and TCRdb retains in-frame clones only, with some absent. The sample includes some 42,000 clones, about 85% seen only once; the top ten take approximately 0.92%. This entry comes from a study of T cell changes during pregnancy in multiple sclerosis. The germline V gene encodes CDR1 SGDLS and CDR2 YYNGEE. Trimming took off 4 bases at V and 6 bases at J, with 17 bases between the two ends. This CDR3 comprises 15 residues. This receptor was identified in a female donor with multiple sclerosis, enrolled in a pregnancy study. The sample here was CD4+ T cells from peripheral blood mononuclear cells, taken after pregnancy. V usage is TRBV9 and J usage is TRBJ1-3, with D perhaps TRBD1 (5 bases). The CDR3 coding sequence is TGTGCCAGCAGCCCAGAAGGGGCGTGGGAAAACACCATATATTTT. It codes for CASSPEGAWENTIYF.